Listed below are T cell receptor beta chains from one sample, sequenced in a study of blood T cell repertoires in COVID-19. The protocol was immunoSEQ multiplex PCR, while the TCRdb copy is restricted to in-frame clones and leaves out a portion. The repertoire has around 130,000 clones, 77% of them found once; the top ten carry 20% to 25%. The sequencing input was peripheral blood. The receptors shown here come from a man older than 75 with acute or convalescent COVID-19. CDR3s include the opening cysteine and the closing phenylalanine or tryptophan. Each record gives: J gene, clone size, V gene, D gene, CDR3 protein, CDR3 DNA. A D gene is named only where the DNA matches it firmly. For some rows the clone size is stated as once, few or many, or as a class when expanded; others skip it.

TRBJ2-2,NA,TRBV5-3,TRBD1,CARSYDRATGELFF,TGTGCCAGAAGCTATGACAGGGCGACCGGGGAGCTGTTTTTT
TRBJ1-2,NA,TRBV28,NA,CASSLTRQGKGYTF,TGTGCCAGCAGTTTAACCCGGCAGGGGAAGGGCTACACCTTC
TRBJ2-1,once,TRBV27,NA,CASSSLYNEQFF,TGTGCCAGCAGCTCACTGTACAATGAGCAGTTCTTC
TRBJ1-6,NA,TRBV7-2,NA,CASSLVGGRSPLHF,TGTGCCAGCAGCTTAGTGGGGGGGCGTTCACCCCTCCACTTT
TRBJ1-1,once,TRBV20-1,NA,CSASEGLNTEAFF,TGCAGTGCTAGTGAGGGCTTGAACACTGAAGCTTTCTTT
TRBJ1-5,many,TRBV5-4,TRBD1,CASSSGTGIGQPQHF,TGTGCCAGCAGCTCCGGGACAGGGATCGGCCAGCCCCAGCATTTT
TRBJ1-3,NA,TRBV9,NA,CASSVGHYSGNTIYF,TGTGCCAGCAGCGTAGGTCACTACTCTGGAAACACCATATATTTT
TRBJ2-1,NA,TRBV18,TRBD1,CASSPRGRRDRGGNEQFF,TGTGCCAGCTCACCACGGGGTCGCCGGGACAGGGGGGGCAATGAGCAGTTCTTC
TRBJ2-1,NA,TRBV12-3/TRBV12-4,NA,CASSFRVGEQFF,TGTGCCAGCAGTTTCAGGGTCGGTGAGCAGTTCTTC
TRBJ2-5,NA,TRBV2,TRBD2,CASERGRQETQYF,TGTGCCAGTGAGCGGGGGAGGCAAGAGACCCAGTACTTC
TRBJ2-7,once,TRBV12-1,NA,CASSTQRGGDGRYEQYF,TGTGCCAGCAGCACCCAACGAGGGGGCGACGGACGCTACGAGCAGTACTTC
TRBJ2-3,NA,TRBV9,TRBD2,CASSTWTSGGSTDTQYF,TGTGCCAGCAGCACCTGGACTAGCGGGGGTAGCACAGATACGCAGTATTTT
TRBJ2-2,NA,TRBV10-3,NA,CAIPPSGAGELFF,TGTGCCATCCCCCCTTCCGGGGCCGGGGAGCTGTTTTTT
TRBJ2-3,NA,TRBV24-1,TRBD2,CATSDLQTGGITQYF,TGTGCCACCAGTGATTTGCAAACGGGGGGAATTACGCAGTATTTT
TRBJ2-7,NA,TRBV29-1,TRBD1,CSVELRTGSPYEQYF,TGCAGCGTTGAATTAAGGACAGGATCACCCTACGAGCAGTACTTC
TRBJ1-2,NA,TRBV28,TRBD1,CASSPTGAYGYTF,TGTGCCAGCAGCCCGACAGGGGCCTATGGCTACACCTTC
TRBJ1-2,NA,TRBV6-6,TRBD1,CASSSQGSYGYTF,TGTGCCAGCAGTTCACAGGGGAGCTATGGCTACACCTTC
TRBJ1-1,NA,TRBV12-3/TRBV12-4,NA,CASSFNADTEAFF,TGTGCCAGCAGTTTCAATGCGGACACTGAAGCTTTCTTT
TRBJ2-7,NA,TRBV18,TRBD1,CASSPGPGGMSYEQYF,TGTGCCAGCTCACCAGGTCCAGGGGGCATGTCCTACGAGCAGTACTTC
TRBJ2-3,once,TRBV28,TRBD1,CASRGQGISDTQYF,TGTGCCAGCAGGGGACAGGGGATTTCGGATACGCAGTATTTT
TRBJ1-1,once,TRBV5-8,NA,CASSLPGVMMNTEAFF,TGTGCCAGCAGCTTGCCAGGGGTAATGATGAACACTGAAGCTTTCTTT
TRBJ2-2,NA,TRBV3-1/TRBV3-2,NA,CASAGGRPNTGELFF,TGTGCCAGCGCCGGGGGACGTCCGAACACCGGGGAGCTGTTTTTT